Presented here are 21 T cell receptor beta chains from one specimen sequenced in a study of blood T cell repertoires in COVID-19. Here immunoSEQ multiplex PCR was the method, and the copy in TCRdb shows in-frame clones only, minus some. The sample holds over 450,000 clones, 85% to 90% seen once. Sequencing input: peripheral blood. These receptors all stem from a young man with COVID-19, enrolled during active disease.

The CDR3 DNA sequence: TGCGCCAGCAGCTTTAAGCTGCAAGAGACCCAGTACTTC. Amino acids: CASSFKLQETQYF. This chain uses TRBV5-1 with TRBJ2-5; D remains unclear. The CDR3 runs 13 residues. The V and J ends lost 2 bases and 2 bases respectively, with 7 bases between them. Germline CDR1 SGHRS, CDR2 YFSETQ.

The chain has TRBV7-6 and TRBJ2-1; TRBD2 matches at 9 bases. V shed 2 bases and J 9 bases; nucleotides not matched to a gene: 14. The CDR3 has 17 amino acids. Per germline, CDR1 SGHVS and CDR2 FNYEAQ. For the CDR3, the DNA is TGTGCCAGCAGCTTACTGTCCTTGGCGGGGGGGTCAGGTGAGCAGTTCTTC. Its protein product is CASSLLSLAGGSGEQFF.

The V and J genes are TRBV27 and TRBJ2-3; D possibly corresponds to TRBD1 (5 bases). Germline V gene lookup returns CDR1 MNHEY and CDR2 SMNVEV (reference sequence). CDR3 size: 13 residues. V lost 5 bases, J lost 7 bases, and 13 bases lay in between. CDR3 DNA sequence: TGTGCCAGCAGTACCCCCTCAGGGCATACGCAGTATTTT. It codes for CASSTPSGHTQYF.

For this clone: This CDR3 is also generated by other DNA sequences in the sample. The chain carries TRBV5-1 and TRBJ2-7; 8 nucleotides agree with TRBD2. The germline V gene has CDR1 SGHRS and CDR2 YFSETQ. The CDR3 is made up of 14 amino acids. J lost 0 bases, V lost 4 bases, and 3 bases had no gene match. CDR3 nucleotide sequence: TGCGCCAGCAGCCTAACTAGCGGCTCCTACGAGCAGTACTTC. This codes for CASSLTSGSYEQYF.

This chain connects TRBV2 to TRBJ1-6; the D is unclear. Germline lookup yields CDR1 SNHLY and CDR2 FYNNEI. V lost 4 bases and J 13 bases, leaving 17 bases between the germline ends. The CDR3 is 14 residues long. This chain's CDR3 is CASSVGRLSVPLHF. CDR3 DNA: TGTGCCAGCAGTGTAGGGAGACTAAGTGTCCCCCTCCACTTT.

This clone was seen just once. CDR3 protein: CASSYEGTANSPLHF. The CDR3 region has the DNA TGTGCCAGCAGCTACGAGGGGACAGCAAATTCACCCCTCCACTTT. The chain joins TRBV6-5 to TRBJ1-6, with 7 bases that match TRBD1. There are 15 residues in the CDR3. The trim removed 6 bases at V and 7 bases at J, leaving 9 bases unmatched. Germline V lookup: CDR1 MNHEY, CDR2 SVGAGI.

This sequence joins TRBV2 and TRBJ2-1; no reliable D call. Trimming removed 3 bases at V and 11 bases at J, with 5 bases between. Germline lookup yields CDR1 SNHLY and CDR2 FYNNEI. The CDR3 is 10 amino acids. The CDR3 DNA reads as TGTGCCAGCAGTGATGAGAAGCAGTTCTTC. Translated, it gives CASSDEKQFF. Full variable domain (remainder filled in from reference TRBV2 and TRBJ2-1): EPEVTQTPSHQVTQMGQEVILRCVPISNHLYFYWYRQILGQKVEFLVSFYNNEISEKSEIFDDQFSVERPDGSNFTLKIRSTKLEDSAMYFCASSDEKQFFGPGTRLTVL.

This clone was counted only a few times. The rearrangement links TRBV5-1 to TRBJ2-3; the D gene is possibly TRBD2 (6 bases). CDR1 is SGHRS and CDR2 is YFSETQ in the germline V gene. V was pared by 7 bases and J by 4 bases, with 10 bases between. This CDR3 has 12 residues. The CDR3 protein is CASRTGADTQYF. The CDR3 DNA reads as TGCGCCAGCCGGACGGGGGCAGATACGCAGTATTTT. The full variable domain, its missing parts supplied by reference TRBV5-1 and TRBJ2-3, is KAGVTQTPRYLIKTRGQQVTLSCSPISGHRSVSWYQQTPGQGLQFLFEYFSETQRNKGNFPGRFSGRQFSNSRSEMNVSTLELGDSALYLCASRTGADTQYFGPGTRLTVL.

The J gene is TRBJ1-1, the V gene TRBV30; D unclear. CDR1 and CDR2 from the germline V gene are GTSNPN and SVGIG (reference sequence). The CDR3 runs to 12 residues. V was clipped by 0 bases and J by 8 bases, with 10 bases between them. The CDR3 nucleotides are TGTGCCTGGAGTGTACTCACCTTAGAAGCTTTCTTT. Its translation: CAWSVLTLEAFF.

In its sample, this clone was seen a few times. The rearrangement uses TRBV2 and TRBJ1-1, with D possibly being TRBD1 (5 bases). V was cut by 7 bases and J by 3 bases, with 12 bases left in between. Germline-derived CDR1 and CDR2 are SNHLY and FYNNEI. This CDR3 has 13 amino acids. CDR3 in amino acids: CASTEQGYTEAFF. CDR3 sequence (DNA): TGTGCCAGCACAGAGCAGGGTTACACTGAAGCTTTCTTT. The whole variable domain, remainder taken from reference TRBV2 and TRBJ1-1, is EPEVTQTPSHQVTQMGQEVILRCVPISNHLYFYWYRQILGQKVEFLVSFYNNEISEKSEIFDDQFSVERPDGSNFTLKIRSTKLEDSAMYFCASTEQGYTEAFFGQGTRLTVV.

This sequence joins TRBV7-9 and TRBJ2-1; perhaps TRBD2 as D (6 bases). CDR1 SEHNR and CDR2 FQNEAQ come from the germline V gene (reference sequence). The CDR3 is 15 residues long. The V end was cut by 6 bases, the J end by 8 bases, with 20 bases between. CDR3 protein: CASRNLARGGHEQFF. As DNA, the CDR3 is TGTGCCAGCAGGAACCTAGCGAGAGGTGGTCATGAGCAGTTCTTC.

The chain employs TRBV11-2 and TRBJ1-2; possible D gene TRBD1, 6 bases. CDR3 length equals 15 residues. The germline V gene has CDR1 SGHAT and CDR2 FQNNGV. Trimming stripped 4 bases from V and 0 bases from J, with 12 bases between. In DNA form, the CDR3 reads TGTGCCAGCAGCTCCTGGACAGTCTCTAACTATGGCTACACCTTC. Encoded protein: CASSSWTVSNYGYTF.

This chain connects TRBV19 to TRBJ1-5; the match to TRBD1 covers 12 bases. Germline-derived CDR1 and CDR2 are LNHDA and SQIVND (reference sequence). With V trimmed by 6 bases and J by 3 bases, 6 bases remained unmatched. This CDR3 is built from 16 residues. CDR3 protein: CASRGQGARNNQPQHF. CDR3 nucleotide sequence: TGTGCCAGTAGGGGACAGGGGGCGCGGAACAATCAGCCCCAGCATTTT.

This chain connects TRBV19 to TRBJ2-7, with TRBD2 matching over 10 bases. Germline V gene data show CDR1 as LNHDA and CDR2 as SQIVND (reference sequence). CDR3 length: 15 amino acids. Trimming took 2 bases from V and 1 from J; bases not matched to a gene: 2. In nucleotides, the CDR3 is TGTGCCAGTAGTATATCTAGCGGGAGTTCCTACGAGCAGTACTTC. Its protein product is CASSISSGSSYEQYF.

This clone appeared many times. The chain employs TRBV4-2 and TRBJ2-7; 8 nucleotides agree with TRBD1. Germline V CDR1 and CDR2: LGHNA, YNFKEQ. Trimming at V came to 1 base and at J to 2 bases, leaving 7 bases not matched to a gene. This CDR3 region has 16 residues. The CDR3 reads CASSQGGLDRAYEQYF. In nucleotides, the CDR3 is TGTGCCAGCAGCCAAGGGGGATTGGACAGGGCCTACGAGCAGTACTTC.

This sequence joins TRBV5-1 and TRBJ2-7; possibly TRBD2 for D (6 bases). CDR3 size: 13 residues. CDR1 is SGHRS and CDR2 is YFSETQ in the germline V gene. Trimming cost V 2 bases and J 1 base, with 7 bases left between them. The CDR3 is CASSFAGSYEQYF. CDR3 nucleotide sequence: TGCGCCAGCAGCTTTGCGGGATCCTACGAGCAGTACTTC.

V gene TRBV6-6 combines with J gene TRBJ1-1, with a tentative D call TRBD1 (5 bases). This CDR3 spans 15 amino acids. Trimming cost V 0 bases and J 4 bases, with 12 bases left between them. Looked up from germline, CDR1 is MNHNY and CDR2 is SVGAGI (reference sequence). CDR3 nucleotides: TGTGCCAGCAGTTACTCGGGGGGAAGGGGCACTGAAGCTTTCTTT. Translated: CASSYSGGRGTEAFF.

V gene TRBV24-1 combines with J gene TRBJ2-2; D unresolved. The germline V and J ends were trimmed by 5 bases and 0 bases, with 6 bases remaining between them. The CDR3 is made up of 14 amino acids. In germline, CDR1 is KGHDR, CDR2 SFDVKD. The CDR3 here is CATSATTNTGELFF. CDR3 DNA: TGTGCCACCAGTGCAACAACGAACACCGGGGAGCTGTTTTTT.

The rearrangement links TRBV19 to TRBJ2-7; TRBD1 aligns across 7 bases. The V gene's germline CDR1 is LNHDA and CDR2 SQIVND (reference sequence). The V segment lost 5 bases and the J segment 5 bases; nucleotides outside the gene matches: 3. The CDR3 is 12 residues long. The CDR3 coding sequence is TGTGCCAGTAGTCCGACAGGGCACGAGCAGTACTTC. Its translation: CASSPTGHEQYF. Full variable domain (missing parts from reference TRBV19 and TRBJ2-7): DGGITQSPKYLFRKEGQNVTLSCEQNLNHDAMYWYRQDPGQGLRLIYYSQIVNDFQKGDIAEGYSVSREKKESFPLTVTSAQKNPTAFYLCASSPTGHEQYFGPGTRLTVT.

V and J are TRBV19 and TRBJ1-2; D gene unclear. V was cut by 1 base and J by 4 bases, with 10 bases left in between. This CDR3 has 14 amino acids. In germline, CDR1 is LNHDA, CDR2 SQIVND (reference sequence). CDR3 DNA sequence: TGTGCCAGTAGTATAGCAGGATCCTCCTATGGCTACACCTTC. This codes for CASSIAGSSYGYTF. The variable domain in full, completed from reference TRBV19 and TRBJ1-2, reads DGGITQSPKYLFRKEGQNVTLSCEQNLNHDAMYWYRQDPGQGLRLIYYSQIVNDFQKGDIAEGYSVSREKKESFPLTVTSAQKNPTAFYLCASSIAGSSYGYTFGSGTRLTVV.

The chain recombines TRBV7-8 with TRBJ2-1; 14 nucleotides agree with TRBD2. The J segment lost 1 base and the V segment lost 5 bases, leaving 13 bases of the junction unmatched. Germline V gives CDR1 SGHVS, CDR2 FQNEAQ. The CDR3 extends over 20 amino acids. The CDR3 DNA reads TGTGCCAGCAGCCCCGTCCGGGGACTAGCGGGAGTAAGGTCCTACAATGAGCAGTTCTTC. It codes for CASSPVRGLAGVRSYNEQFF.